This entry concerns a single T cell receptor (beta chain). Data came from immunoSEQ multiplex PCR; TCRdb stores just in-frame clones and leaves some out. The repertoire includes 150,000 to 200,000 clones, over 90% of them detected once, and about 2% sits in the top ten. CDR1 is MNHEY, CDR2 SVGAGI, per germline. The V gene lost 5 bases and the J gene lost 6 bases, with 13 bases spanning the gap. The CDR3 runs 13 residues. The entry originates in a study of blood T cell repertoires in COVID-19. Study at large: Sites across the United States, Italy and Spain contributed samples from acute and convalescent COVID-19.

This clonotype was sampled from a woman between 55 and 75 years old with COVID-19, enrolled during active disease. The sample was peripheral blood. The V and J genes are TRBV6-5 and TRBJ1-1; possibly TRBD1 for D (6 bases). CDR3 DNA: TGTGCCAGCAGTATTCAGGGGAGCTCTGAAGCTTTCTTT. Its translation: CASSIQGSSEAFF.